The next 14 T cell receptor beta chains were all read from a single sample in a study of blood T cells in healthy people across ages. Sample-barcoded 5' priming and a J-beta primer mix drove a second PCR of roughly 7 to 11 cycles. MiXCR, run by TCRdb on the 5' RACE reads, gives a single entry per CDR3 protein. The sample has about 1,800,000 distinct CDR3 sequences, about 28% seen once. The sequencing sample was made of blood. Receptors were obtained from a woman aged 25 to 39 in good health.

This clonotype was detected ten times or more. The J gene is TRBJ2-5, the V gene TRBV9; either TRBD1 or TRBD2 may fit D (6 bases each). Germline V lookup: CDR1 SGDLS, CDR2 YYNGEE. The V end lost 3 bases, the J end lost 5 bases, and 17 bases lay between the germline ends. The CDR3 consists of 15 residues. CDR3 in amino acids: CASSASPGARETQYF. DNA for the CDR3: TGTGCCAGCAGCGCGTCCCCGGGGGCGCGGGAGACCCAGTACTTC. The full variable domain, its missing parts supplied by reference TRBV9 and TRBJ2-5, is DSGVTQTPKHLITATGQRVTLRCSPRSGDLSVYWYQQSLDQGLQFLIQYYNGEERAKGNILERFSAQQFPDLHSELNLSSLELGDSALYFCASSASPGARETQYFGPGTRLLVL.

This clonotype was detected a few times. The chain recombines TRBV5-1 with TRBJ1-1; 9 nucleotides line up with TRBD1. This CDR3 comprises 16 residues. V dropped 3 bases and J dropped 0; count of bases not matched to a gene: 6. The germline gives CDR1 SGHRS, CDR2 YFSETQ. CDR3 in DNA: TGCGCCAGCAGCTCCCGGACAGGGGCCCTGAACACTGAAGCTTTCTTT. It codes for CASSSRTGALNTEAFF.

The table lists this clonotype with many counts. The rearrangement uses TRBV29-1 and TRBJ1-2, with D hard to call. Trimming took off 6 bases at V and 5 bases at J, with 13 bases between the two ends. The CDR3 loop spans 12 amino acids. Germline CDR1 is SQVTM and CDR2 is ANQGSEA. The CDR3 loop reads CSVRVGVYGYTF. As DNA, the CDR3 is TGCAGCGTCCGCGTGGGAGTTTATGGCTACACCTTC.

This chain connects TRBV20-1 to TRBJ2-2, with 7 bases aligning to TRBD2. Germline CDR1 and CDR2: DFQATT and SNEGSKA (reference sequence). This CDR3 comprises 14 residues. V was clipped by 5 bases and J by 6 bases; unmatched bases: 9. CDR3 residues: CSAAAGVIPGELFF. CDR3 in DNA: TGCAGTGCTGCTGCGGGGGTCATCCCCGGGGAGCTGTTTTTT.

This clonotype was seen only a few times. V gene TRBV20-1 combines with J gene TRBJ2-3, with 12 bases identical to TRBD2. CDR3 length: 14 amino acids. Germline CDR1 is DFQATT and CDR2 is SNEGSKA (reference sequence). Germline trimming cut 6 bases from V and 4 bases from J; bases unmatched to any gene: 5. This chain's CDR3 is CSARLAGASDTQYF. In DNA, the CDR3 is TGCAGTGCAAGACTAGCGGGAGCGTCAGATACGCAGTATTTT.

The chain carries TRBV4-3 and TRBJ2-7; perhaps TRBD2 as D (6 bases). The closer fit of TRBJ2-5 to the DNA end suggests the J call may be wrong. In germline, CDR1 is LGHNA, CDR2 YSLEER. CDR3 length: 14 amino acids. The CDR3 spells CASSQEAGRKTQYF. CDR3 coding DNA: TGCGCCAGCAGCCAAGAAGCCGGGAGAAAGACCCAGTACTTC.

The CDR3 region is CAWSTLAGGHTGELFF. In DNA form, the CDR3 reads TGTGCCTGGAGTACACTAGCGGGGGGACACACCGGGGAGCTGTTTTTT. The rearrangement uses TRBV30 and TRBJ2-2; 12 positions match TRBD2. CDR1 GTSNPN and CDR2 SVGIG come from the germline V gene (reference sequence). The V gene end was trimmed by 2 bases and the J gene end by 3 bases; junction bases not matched to a gene: 4. This CDR3 is built from 16 residues. Drawing the rest from reference TRBV30 and TRBJ2-2, the complete variable domain is SQTIHQWPATLVQPVGSPLSLECTVEGTSNPNLYWYRQAAGRGLQLLFYSVGIGQISSEVPQNLSASRPQDRQFILSSKKLLLSDSGFYLCAWSTLAGGHTGELFFGEGSRLTVL.

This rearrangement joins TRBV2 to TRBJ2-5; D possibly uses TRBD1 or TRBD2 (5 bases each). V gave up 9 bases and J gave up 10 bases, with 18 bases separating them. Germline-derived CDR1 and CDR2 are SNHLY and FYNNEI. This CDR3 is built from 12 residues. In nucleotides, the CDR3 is TGTGCCAGTCTCGGGGCTCCCCGGGACCAGTACTTC. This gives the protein CASLGAPRDQYF.

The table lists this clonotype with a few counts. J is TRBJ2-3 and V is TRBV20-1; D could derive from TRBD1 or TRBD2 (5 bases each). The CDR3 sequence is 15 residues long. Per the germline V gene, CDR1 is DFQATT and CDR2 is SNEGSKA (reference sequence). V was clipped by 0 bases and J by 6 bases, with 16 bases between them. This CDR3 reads CSARDVGAFGDTQYF. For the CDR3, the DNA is TGCAGTGCTAGAGATGTCGGGGCCTTCGGGGATACGCAGTATTTT.

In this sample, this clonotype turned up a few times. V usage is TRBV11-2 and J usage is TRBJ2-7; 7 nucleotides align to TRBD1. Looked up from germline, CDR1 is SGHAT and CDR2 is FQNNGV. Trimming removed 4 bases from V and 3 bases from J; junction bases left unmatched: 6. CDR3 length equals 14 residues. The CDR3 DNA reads TGTGCCAGCAGCTCCGAACAGGGGATCTACGAGCAGTACTTC. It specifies CASSSEQGIYEQYF.

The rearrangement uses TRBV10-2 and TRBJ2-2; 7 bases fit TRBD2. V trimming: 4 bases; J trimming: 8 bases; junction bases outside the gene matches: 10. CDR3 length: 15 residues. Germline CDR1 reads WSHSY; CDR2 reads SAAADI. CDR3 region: CASSGGTISTGELFF. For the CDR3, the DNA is TGCGCCAGCAGTGGGGGGACTATTAGCACTGGGGAGCTGTTTTTT.

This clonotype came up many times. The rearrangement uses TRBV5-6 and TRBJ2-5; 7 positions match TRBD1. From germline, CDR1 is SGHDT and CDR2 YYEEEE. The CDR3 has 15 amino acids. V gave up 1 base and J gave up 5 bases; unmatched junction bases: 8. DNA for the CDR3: TGTGCCAGCAGCTTGCTTAAGGGGGCGCGGGAGACCCAGTACTTC. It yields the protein CASSLLKGARETQYF.

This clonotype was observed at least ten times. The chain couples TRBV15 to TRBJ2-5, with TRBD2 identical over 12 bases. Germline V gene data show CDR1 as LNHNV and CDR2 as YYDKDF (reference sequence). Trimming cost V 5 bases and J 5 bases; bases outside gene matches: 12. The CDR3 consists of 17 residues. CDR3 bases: TGTGCCACCAGCGACGAGTGGGGTCTAGCGGGAGGGGAGACCCAGTACTTC. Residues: CATSDEWGLAGGETQYF.

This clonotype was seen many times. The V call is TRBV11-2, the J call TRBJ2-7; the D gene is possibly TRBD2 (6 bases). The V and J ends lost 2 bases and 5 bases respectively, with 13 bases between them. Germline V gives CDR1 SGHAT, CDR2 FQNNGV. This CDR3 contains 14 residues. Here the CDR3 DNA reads TGTGCCAGCAGCTTACCAGGGAGGATGAACGAGCAGTACTTC. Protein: CASSLPGRMNEQYF.